Given below is one TCR beta chain in context. This clone was observed a handful of times. The clone's antigen remains unknown. Per-nucleotide qualities are absent, and no much larger clonotype sits a single base away. The V and J ends are trimmed by 4 bases and 0 bases, leaving 12 bases between them. The germline V gene provides CDR1 SNHLY and CDR2 FYNNEI. The CDR3 numbers 15 residues from cysteine through phenylalanine. Only the CDR3 portion is preserved as DNA: 45 bases, with reading frame beginning at the first base. This sample was taken from a study of cytomegalovirus exposure and HLA in healthy donors (dated by TCRdb to about 2017). At the level of the whole study: In an earlier analysis of about 560 of the donors, 250 to 300 Gb of sequence data and 100 million or so unique TCR beta sequences from about 179 million T cells were reported. Among a few hundred genotyped donors of the cohort, an average of about 240,000 unique TCR beta nucleotide sequences were sequenced per donor, 15% to 20% of them non-productive. To predict cytomegalovirus infection status, the study brought together high-throughput TCR immunosequencing, statistical association of individual TCRs with disease status, and machine learning. Typing coverage varied by locus: about 629-640 donors for A, B, C, DRB1 and DQB1; approximately 500 for DQA1; about 570 for DPA1; roughly 450 for DPB1. Of the approximately 400 genotyped donors, 65% to 90% were placed in the genetic ancestry cluster associated with self-reported Caucasian donors. The study profiled the T cell repertoires of about 720 subjects by immunosequencing and related them to cytomegalovirus serostatus. A later analysis re-examined previously published TCR beta repertoires from over 500 donors and added high-resolution HLA genotyping to investigate patterns of TCR occurrence. An early release that covered more than 550 HLA-typed donors contained around 300 gigabases of sequencing data and around 85 million unique TCR sequences. An earlier analysis of approximately 640 of the donors applied high-throughput TCR beta sequencing to assess whether each TCR beta V gene segment acted as functional or pseudogenic. Roughly 5 DR-DQ haplotypes were treated as single units for association and clustering because of strong linkage in the cohort. Along with the roughly 670-subject first cohort, a separate validation cohort of roughly 110 different subjects was used. All discovery cohort repertoires had been generated using a single sequencing platform. The study aimed to test whether signatures of past pathogen exposure could be identified by cataloging public T cell receptors. Rather than drawing on any new phenotypic data, the later analysis identified candidate immune exposures from TCR beta sequences and the way those sequences occurred across donors. Class I and class II HLA loci were covered by the typing at four-digit resolution. Genome-wide SNP genotypes for about 65% of the roughly 670 donors were used in a later genetic analysis, which treated that subset as a discovery cohort. Donor age, sex, ethnicity and CMV serostatus were collected together with the repertoire data.

Study-wide findings and limitations: In an earlier analysis of 450 to 750 of the donors, most TCR beta V segments appeared in productive rearrangements about 90% or about 30% of the time, broadly matching IMGT annotations. A later genetic analysis reported fewer N-insertions in productive TCRs among donors in an Asian-associated ancestry cluster than the approximately 670-donor mean. Because counts were too low, 15 to 20 rarely observed V segments, including chromosome 9 orphons, were excluded from the earlier analysis of some 540 of the donors. At a false discovery rate of 0.05, a later analysis linked 16,000 or so TCR beta sequences to specific HLA alleles. The classifier was reported to diagnose cytomegalovirus status with high specificity and sensitivity in both the original cohort and the validation cohort. According to a later analysis, TCR association rates differed among HLA loci, with DRB1 alleles showing the most associated TCRs and HLA-C alleles showing the fewest. A later genetic analysis associated a missense DCLRE1C variant with V-gene and J-gene trimming of TCR beta chains, and an independent cohort replicated the association. Some IMGT-functional V segments, including TRBV6-2 and TRBV6-3, could not be distinguished by the 87-base-pair reads and were therefore excluded. In vitro tests confirmed that a few of the cytomegalovirus-associated TCR beta chains recognize cytomegalovirus antigens. When HLA alleles, especially DR and DQ, strongly co-occurred, attributing TCR associations to individual alleles was difficult. Compared with equally common non-associated chains, HLA-associated TCR beta chains in a later analysis were more clonally expanded and had lower generation probabilities. Several of the top co-occurrence clusters appeared to be linked to parvovirus B19, influenza, CMV and Epstein-Barr virus, according to a later analysis. Sequencing depth was assumed to be roughly uniform across donors in the presence/absence analyses, though that assumption may not hold. A cluster of highly shared sequence variants was judged likely to represent a technical artifact of the sequencing pipeline. Most TCR sequences were seen in very few donors, while some public TCRs were found in many individuals. Correlated functional status among segregating V segments might be attributable to linkage disequilibrium, but an unknown experimental factor could not be ruled out. Only TCR beta chains were sequenced in this cohort, and the absence of alpha or paired-chain data limited detectable features. CMV serostatus was the only immune exposure information available for the cohort. Because some donors lacked HLA typing at each locus, the association tests relied only on the typed subset. Most CMV-associated TCR beta chains appeared to be HLA-restricted in a later analysis, and the HLA associations seemed to be driven largely by CMV exposure. A total of 150 to 200 TCR beta chains were listed by the study as associated with cytomegalovirus. The authors suggested that the approach could potentially be generalized to other disease states and immunological phenotypes. A further reported finding was that TCR beta sequences accurately predicted the HLA-A and HLA-B alleles for most subjects in the first cohort.

The cohort was made up of 650 to 700 healthy bone marrow donors. All cohort members were sampled while nominally healthy, although unrecorded immune exposures were likely present. The donor was CMV seronegative and was included in the group of around 320 seronegative cohort members. Each donor provided a peripheral blood sample, and peripheral blood mononuclear cells were used for TCR beta sequencing. The Qiagen DNeasy Blood Extraction Kit was used to extract genomic DNA from the blood cell samples. Receptor libraries were prepared by the immunoSEQ multiplex PCR assay. The multiplex PCR relied on a mix of 60 forward primers for TCR Vbeta segments and 13 reverse primers for TCR Jbeta segments. A multiplex PCR assay on genomic DNA amplified the CDR3 region of rearranged TCR beta genes. On the Illumina HiSeq System, the amplified TCR beta libraries were sequenced as 87-base-pair reads. The authors' pipeline ran thus. A later analysis tallied about 77 million unique TCR beta chains across the approximately 670 repertoires, and about 12 million of those chains were shared by two or more donors. Raw reads were error-corrected and collapsed into unique sequences with a nearest-neighbor algorithm that merged closely related sequences to remove PCR and sequencing errors. V, D and J gene segments were assigned by aligning CDR3 sequences to IMGT reference sequences. For a sequence to be retained, a match of at least six nucleotides was required to both a V gene segment and a J gene segment. A rearrangement was called productive if the CDR3 had no stop codons and remained in frame with V and J, and every other rearrangement was called non-productive. Following IMGT convention, CDR3 was defined as the stretch from the second conserved V-encoded cysteine up to the conserved J-encoded phenylalanine. The earlier analysis of a few hundred of the donors excluded sequences that lacked an unambiguous match to a single V gene segment. An earlier analysis of some 610 of the donors called V segments functional above 56.7% productive rearrangements and segregating when the between-donor standard deviation exceeded 5%. To diagnose cytomegalovirus status from the catalog of TCR beta chain sequences, a statistical classification framework was built. In a later analysis, V and J genes were assigned by comparing TCR nucleotide sequences against IMGT/GENE-DB human TR gene sequences. Using the TCRdist pipeline, a later analysis assigned CDR3 sequences along with most-parsimonious VDJ recombination scenarios. In a later analysis, every TCR beta chain was defined by the combination of its CDR3 amino acid sequence and its V-gene family, and reads without a unique V-gene family were dropped. In a later analysis, 450 to 600 highly shared, low-generation-probability nucleotide sequences were removed to address suspected cross-contamination and a sequencing artifact. In a later analysis, a clonal expansion index was calculated for each public chain from normalized within-repertoire ranks of inferred template counts. A later analysis computed generation probabilities with a VDJ recombination model fitted to out-of-frame rearrangements, and checked the results against IGoR. In a later analysis, TCR-TCR, TCR-HLA and TCR-CMV co-occurrence was scored with hypergeometric tests, and a repertoire-size bias correction was applied to TCR pairs. A later analysis estimated false discovery rates by permuting HLA or CMV assignments 20 times. In a later analysis, co-occurring TCRs were grouped using DBSCAN, and TCRdist sequence similarity was added for clustering within HLA-allele-positive subsets. For co-occurrence clustering, repertoires with fewer than 30,000 or more than 120,000 public chains were excluded, along with roughly 5 repertoires with anomalous nucleotide sharing. TCRdb carries this immuneACCESS record with in-frame sequences only. Its versions omit some clonotypes, under half of them owing to an unresolved V gene in the studies checked, with the rest unexplained. V, J and clone size are those of that table, while D and trimming were read from the DNA. Recorded for this sample are about 95,000 clones; around four fifths of them occurred a single time. The ten largest account for 4.5% to 5% of the sample.

This chain is built from TRBV2 and TRBJ2-5; TRBD1 is a possible D gene, resting on 5 matching bases. This receptor was obtained from a woman in her thirties or forties in good health and CMV-seronegative. The sequencing sample was made of PBMCs. The bases are TGTGCCAGCAGTGGGGGCCTGTTCGACCAAGAGACCCAGTACTTC. This yields the protein CASSGGLFDQETQYF.